The 7 T cell receptor beta chains below were found in one sample sequenced in a study of esophageal squamous cell carcinoma under preoperative chemotherapy (dated by TCRdb to 2016 to 2019). The time point tag for this specimen amounts to: after preoperative PTX-NDP chemotherapy. Libraries were built with PCR. Sequencing used a HiSeq X Ten. The public reads were reprocessed in TCRdb via fastp at Q25 and MiXCR, keeping in-frame beta chains. Rows are unified per CDR3 protein, each entry keeping the most common DNA and genes. The sample has roughly 10,000 distinct CDR3 sequences on record, roughly 63% of them singletons. Clones ranked in the top ten supply over 25% of the sample. Sample acquisition took place from a patient given preoperative chemotherapy. These receptors all come from a human donor with esophageal squamous cell carcinoma. The donor label of this sample is uncertain.

The rearrangement links TRBV6-1 to TRBJ2-3; possibly TRBD1 or TRBD2 for D (5 bases each). CDR3 length: 14 amino acids. Per the germline V gene, CDR1 is MNHNS and CDR2 is SASEGT. The CDR3 is CAGRGARDTDTQYF. The CDR3 region has the DNA TGTGCGGGCAGAGGGGCTCGAGACACAGATACGCAGTATTTT.

V usage is TRBV12-3 or TRBV12-4 and J usage is TRBJ2-5; unclear D gene. Trimming stripped 0 bases from V and 2 bases from J, with 4 bases between. The CDR3 sequence is 13 residues long. The CDR3 bases are TGTGCCAGCAGTTTAGCACAGCAAGAGACCCAGTACTTC. This codes for CASSLAQQETQYF.

The rearrangement joins TRBV6-1 to TRBJ2-5; 7 nucleotides align to TRBD2. V shed 8 bases and J 11 bases; nucleotides not matched to a gene: 23. The CDR3 length is 16 residues. CDR1 and CDR2 (germline): MNHNS, SASEGT. The chain's CDR3 is CASGEGGGGATDTQYF. CDR3 nucleotides: TGTGCCAGCGGGGAGGGTGGGGGGGGAGCCACAGATACGCAGTACTTC.

Concerning this clonotype: A junction boundary mismatches the germline segment, possibly from a read error. This chain joins TRBV10-2 and TRBJ2-5, with 8 nucleotides matching TRBD2. The CDR3 totals 18 residues. Germline lookup yields CDR1 WSHSY and CDR2 SAAADI. CDR3 bases: TGCGCCAGCAGTGAGGCGGGTTCGGGGGGGTGTGACAAAGAGACGCAGTATTTC. Amino acids: CASSEAGSGGCDKETQYF.

This clonotype was recorded once. An end of the junction does not agree with germline; a read error may underlie this. The genes are TRBV6-1 and TRBJ2-3; D may correspond to TRBD1 or TRBD2 (5 bases each). CDR3 length: 16 amino acids. Germline-derived CDR1 and CDR2 are MNHNS and SASEGT. DNA for the CDR3: TGTGCCAGCAGTGAATTTTGGGGACGTGACACAGAGACGCAGTATTTT. Protein: CASSEFWGRDTETQYF.

In regard to this clonotype: It may be a read error: a sequence one base away is much more abundant. The rearrangement links TRBV27 to TRBJ2-1, with 13 bases identical to TRBD2. There are 16 residues in the CDR3. With 5 bases clipped from V and 13 bases from J, the junction kept 14 bases outside the gene matches. In germline, CDR1 is MNHEY, CDR2 SMNVEV (reference sequence). This CDR3 reads CASSIRTSGSTETQFF. As DNA, the CDR3 is TGTGCCAGCAGTATCAGGACTAGCGGGAGCACTGAGACCCAGTTCTTC.

This sequence joins TRBV6-1 and TRBJ1-2, with D tentatively TRBD1 (5 bases). Germline loops: CDR1 MNHNS, CDR2 SASEGT. The CDR3 is 14 residues long. Trimming took off 4 bases at V and 8 bases at J, with 17 bases between the two ends. CDR3 residues: CASSVDPGLGGYTF. The CDR3 coding sequence is TGTGCCAGCAGTGTAGACCCAGGGTTGGGAGGCTACACCTTC.